These 2 T cell receptor beta chains were sequenced from one sample in a study of cytomegalovirus exposure and HLA in healthy donors. The PCR employed 60 Vbeta primers together with 13 Jbeta primers. Profiling relied on immunoSEQ multiplex PCR, and the TCRdb table lists in-frame clones only, not all of them. The data contain more than 150,000 clones, around 82% of them singletons. Sequencing was carried out using PBMCs. These TCRs come from a woman aged 25 to 39 in good health and CMV-seropositive.

Only a few counts were recorded for this clone. This chain links TRBV19 with TRBJ2-2, with TRBD2 identical over 9 bases. In germline, CDR1 is LNHDA, CDR2 SQIVND (reference sequence). The CDR3 spans 14 residues. V trimming: 5 bases; J trimming: 9 bases; junction bases outside the gene matches: 7. The CDR3 spells CASSLGGGVRELFF. CDR3 sequence (DNA): TGTGCCAGTAGTCTTGGCGGGGGGGTCCGGGAGCTGTTTTTT.

The rearrangement links TRBV4-2 to TRBJ1-2, with TRBD1 matching over 7 bases. Trimming took 1 base from V and 3 from J; bases not matched to a gene: 8. This CDR3 region has 16 residues. Germline CDR1 reads LGHNA; CDR2 reads YNFKEQ. The CDR3 DNA reads TGTGCCAGCAGCCAAGGGAGGAGGCAGGGGGACTATGGCTACACCTTC. It yields the protein CASSQGRRQGDYGYTF.